These T cell receptor beta chains were read from a single sample in a study of shared clonotypes between healthy human individuals. Clones were read by immunoSEQ multiplex PCR, and TCRdb kept only the in-frame ones, dropping some. The sample lists millions of clones; around 96% were seen once. The specimen sequenced was naive CD8+ T cells sorted from blood. Receptors originate from a man between 18 and 35 years old in good health. The CDR3 runs from the conserved cysteine through the conserved F or W. D genes are given only for firm matches. Where a row states a size, it is once, few, many or the class of an expanded clone; other rows omit it.

j_call clone_size v_call d_call cdr3_length cdr3_nt cdr3_aa
TRBJ1-3 - TRBV30 - 14 TGTGCCTGGAGTGAGGGGAACTCTGGAAACACCATATATTTT CAWSEGNSGNTIYF
TRBJ2-1 - TRBV15 - 15 TGTGCCACCAGCAGAGATCACGGGGTCTACAATGAGCAGTTCTTC CATSRDHGVYNEQFF
TRBJ2-7 - TRBV7-6 - 15 TGTGCCAGCAGCTTAGTTGCGGACAGTACCTACGAGCAGTACTTC CASSLVADSTYEQYF
TRBJ1-2 - TRBV12-2 - 18 TGTGCAAGTCGCTTAGCGCCCCCTTGGGACCGCTCTCAGGAGGGCTACACCTTC CASRLAPPWDRSQEGYTF
TRBJ2-2 - TRBV11-2 TRBD2 17 TGTGCCAGCAGCTTAGCGTACTTCCGGGAGGGCACCGGGGAGCTGTTTTTT CASSLAYFREGTGELFF
TRBJ2-7 - TRBV13 - 14 TGTGCCAGCAGCTTAGCAGGGCCCTCCTACGAGCAGTACTTC CASSLAGPSYEQYF
TRBJ2-1 - TRBV4-1 - 12 TGCGCCAGCAGCCAAGTGGGATATGAGCAGTTCTTC CASSQVGYEQFF
TRBJ1-5 - TRBV28 - 15 TGTGCCAGCAGGCCGGTCGGGGGAAGCAATCAGCCCCAGCATTTT CASRPVGGSNQPQHF
TRBJ2-3 once TRBV7-3 TRBD2 14 TGTGCCAGCAGTTCGACGGGGGGGCCAGATACGCAGTATTTT CASSSTGGPDTQYF
TRBJ2-7 - TRBV4-1 TRBD2 14 TGCGCCAGCAGCCACAGCGGGAGCCCCTACGAGCAGTACTTC CASSHSGSPYEQYF
TRBJ2-1 - TRBV15 TRBD2 15 TGTGCCACCAGCAGAGATCTAGCGGGAGGCCAGGAGCAGTTCTTC CATSRDLAGGQEQFF
TRBJ1-4 - TRBV7-9 - 13 TGTGCCAGCCGGAGGGGGTTGGATGAAAAACTGTTTTTT CASRRGLDEKLFF
TRBJ2-3 - TRBV11-2 TRBD2 15 TGTGCCAGCAGCTTTGCTTCTAGCGGGATAGATACGCAGTATTTT CASSFASSGIDTQYF
TRBJ2-5 - TRBV7-6 - 16 TGTGCCAGCAGCTTAGGGGGAGAGGGGCTCCAAGAGACCCAGTACTTC CASSLGGEGLQETQYF
TRBJ2-2 - TRBV11-2 TRBD2 17 TGTGCCAGCAGCGTGGGACTAGCGGAGTCGAACACCGGGGAGCTGTTTTTT CASSVGLAESNTGELFF
TRBJ1-4 - TRBV30 - 13 TGTGCCTGGAGTTTTAGCTCTAATGAAAAACTGTTTTTT CAWSFSSNEKLFF
TRBJ1-4 - TRBV4-1 - 16 TGCGCCAGCAGCCAAGATCGGGGGGCGCGGAATGAAAAACTGTTTTTT CASSQDRGARNEKLFF
TRBJ2-3 - TRBV6-4 TRBD2 15 TGTGCCAGCAGTATACTAGCGGGAGGCGCGGATACGCAGTATTTT CASSILAGGADTQYF
TRBJ2-7 - TRBV6-1 - 13 TGTGCCAGCAGTCCGACTAGTAACTACGAGCAGTACTTC CASSPTSNYEQYF
TRBJ2-1 - TRBV27 - 14 TGTGCCAGCAGTTTATTAGGGTCGTCCAATGAGCAGTTCTTC CASSLLGSSNEQFF
TRBJ2-2 - TRBV6-5 TRBD1 15 TGTGCCAGCAATCCCAACAGGGGGCATACCGGGGAGCTGTTTTTT CASNPNRGHTGELFF
TRBJ2-7 - TRBV19 TRBD2 13 TGTGCCAGTAGTATTAGCGGGGCCTACGAGCAGTACTTC CASSISGAYEQYF
TRBJ2-7 - TRBV27 - 15 TGTGCCAGCAGTCCCGATGCAGGGGTGCTCTCTCAGCAGTACTTC CASSPDAGVLSQQYF
TRBJ2-1 - TRBV9 - 12 TGTGCCAGCAGCGGGATGGCGGGAGAGCAGTTCTTC CASSGMAGEQFF